This T cell receptor (beta chain) was identified during a study of shared clonotypes between healthy human individuals. The CDR3 runs to 14 residues. Trimming removed 3 bases from V and 1 base from J; junction bases left unmatched: 2. Produced via immunoSEQ multiplex PCR; TCRdb's table is partial and in-frame only. The data show roughly 2.2 million clones, with about 92% seen just once and 0.39% held by the top ten. This sequence joins TRBV23-1 and TRBJ1-1; TRBD1 matches at 7 bases. TRBV23-1 carries the ORF label, with uncertain function. The sequencing input was naive CD4+ T cells from PBMCs. Subset noted: CD45RA+ positively selected. This receptor was identified in a man aged 18 to 29 in good health. Some clones in this sample may be carry-over from other donors' samples. The CDR3 region is CASSQTGRNTEAFF. The CDR3 DNA sequence: TGCGCCAGCAGTCAGACAGGGCGGAACACTGAAGCTTTCTTT.